This entry is about one T cell receptor beta chain. Under the authors' procedure: Quantification of nucleated cells was approximated via reference gene primer amplification. Measured with immunoSEQ multiplex PCR; TCRdb has only the in-frame clones, and not every one. D and trimming come from the DNA, and the V and J calls and clone size come from that table. The sample includes about 34,000 clones, 60% to 80% of them seen just once. Germline values: CDR1 MNHEY, CDR2 SMNVEV (reference sequence). This CDR3 comprises 16 residues. The ends lost 6 bases at V and 3 bases at J; junction bases unmatched: 12. The data were obtained in a study of blood T cell repertoires in COVID-19. Study in general: Sites in the United States, Italy and Spain provided acute and convalescent COVID-19 samples. Sample material is recorded as cDNA or gDNA derived from T cells, B-cell-depleted T cells, or PBMCs.

The sample was peripheral blood. The chain has TRBV27 and TRBJ1-2, with 8 bases that match TRBD1. This clonotype originated in an elderly man with active or convalescent COVID-19. The CDR3 reads CASSPSWGQAYYGYTF. Here the CDR3 DNA reads TGTGCCAGCAGCCCAAGTTGGGGACAGGCGTACTATGGCTACACCTTC.